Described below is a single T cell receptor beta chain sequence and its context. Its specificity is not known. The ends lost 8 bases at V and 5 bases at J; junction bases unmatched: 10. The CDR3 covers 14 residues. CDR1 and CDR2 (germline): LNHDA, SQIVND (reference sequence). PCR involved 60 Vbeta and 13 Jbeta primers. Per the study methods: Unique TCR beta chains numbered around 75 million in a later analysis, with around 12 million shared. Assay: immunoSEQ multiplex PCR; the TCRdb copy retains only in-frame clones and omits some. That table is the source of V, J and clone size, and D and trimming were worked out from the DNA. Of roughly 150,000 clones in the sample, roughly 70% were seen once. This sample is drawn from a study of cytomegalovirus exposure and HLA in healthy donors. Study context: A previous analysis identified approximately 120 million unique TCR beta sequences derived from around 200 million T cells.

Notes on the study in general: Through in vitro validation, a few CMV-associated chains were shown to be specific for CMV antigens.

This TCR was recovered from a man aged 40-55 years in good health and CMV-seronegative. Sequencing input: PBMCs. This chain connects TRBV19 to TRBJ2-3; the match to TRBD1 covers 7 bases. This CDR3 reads CASATLRGQDTQYF. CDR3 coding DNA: TGTGCCAGTGCCACTTTGAGGGGGCAAGATACGCAGTATTTT.